This TCR beta chain was found in a study of radiation and T cells in renal cell carcinoma. Concerning this clone: Its antigen remains unknown.

Libraries were prepared by immunoSEQ multiplex PCR; TCRdb keeps only in-frame clonotypes and omits some of them. The sample lists some 46,000 clones; roughly 80% were seen once. This CDR3 has 15 amino acids. Germline-derived CDR1 and CDR2 are LNHDA and SQIVND (reference sequence). Trimming shortened V by 4 bases and J by 11 bases, and 23 bases separated the two germline ends. Study outcomes and limitations: No pretreatment tumor biopsies were available for baseline clonotypes. In blood, top tumor clones expanded by 2 weeks, shrinking by 4.

Regarding time point: blood 4 weeks post-SBRT, at nephrectomy. Treatment noted: 15 Gy SBRT to primary tumor, nephrectomy 4 weeks later. The patient's renal cell carcinoma had clear cell pathology. The gene calls are TRBV19 and TRBJ1-1, with D tentatively TRBD1 (6 bases). This clonotype was obtained from a woman aged 70-85 years with renal cell carcinoma. The specimen was blood, collected from a patient whose treatment included radiotherapy and nephrectomy. CDR3 DNA sequence: TGTGCCAGTAGTAACTCCTACAGGGACCAGGCAGACGCTTTCTTT. Its translation is CASSNSYRDQADAFF.